This T cell receptor beta chain was observed in a study of glioma-infiltrating T cells after dendritic cell vaccination. Profiling relied on immunoSEQ multiplex PCR, and the TCRdb table lists in-frame clones only, not all of them. Here the sample spans tens of thousands of clones, roughly four fifths being singletons. From germline, CDR1 is MNHNS and CDR2 SASEGT. The CDR3 spans 15 residues. V was clipped by 5 bases and J by 3 bases, with 14 bases between them. Time point: after dendritic cell vaccination, including at tumor progression/relapse. This material consisted of blood, taken after dendritic cell vaccination. This sequence originates from a human donor with glioblastoma. The chain recombines TRBV6-1 with TRBJ1-5; a possible D gene is TRBD1 (6 bases). As DNA, the CDR3 is TGTGCCAGCAGTTCCACCCGGACAGACAATCAGCCCCAGCATTTT. This encodes CASSSTRTDNQPQHF.